These 25 T cell receptor beta chains originate from one sample sequenced in a study of shared clonotypes between healthy human individuals. This table comes from immunoSEQ multiplex PCR, and its TCRdb copy is limited to in-frame clones, with some not included. The table lists some 1.5 million clones, roughly 96% of them singletons, with approximately 1.1% in the top ten. Sequences were obtained from naive CD4+ T cells sorted from blood. Sample subset: CD45RA+ positively selected. The receptors originated from a man in his thirties or forties in good health.

The rearrangement links TRBV11-2 to TRBJ1-3; the match to TRBD1 covers 8 bases. This CDR3 has 14 residues. The V and J ends lost 3 bases and 3 bases, in that order; junction bases with no gene match: 1. Germline V gives CDR1 SGHAT, CDR2 FQNNGV. The CDR3 protein is CASSFGTGGNTIYF. Written as DNA, the CDR3 is TGTGCCAGCAGCTTCGGGACAGGTGGAAACACCATATATTTT. Using reference TRBV11-2 and TRBJ1-3 for the parts outside the CDR3, the full variable domain is EAGVAQSPRYKIIEKRQSVAFWCNPISGHATLYWYQQILGQGPKLLIQFQNNGVVDDSQLPKDRFSAERLKGVDSTLKIQPAKLEDSAVYLCASSFGTGGNTIYFGEGSWLTVV.

The chain joins TRBV9 to TRBJ2-2; the D is unclear. V was trimmed by 4 bases and J by 0 bases, leaving 13 bases between them. The length of the CDR3 is 16 residues. Germline CDR1 SGDLS, CDR2 YYNGEE. For the CDR3, the DNA is TGTGCCAGCAGCCCGGCGGTAAACGCGAACACCGGGGAGCTGTTTTTT. Encoded protein: CASSPAVNANTGELFF.

For the CDR3, the DNA is TGTGCCAGCAGTGTTAGCGCCTACGAGCAGTACTTC. Translating gives CASSVSAYEQYF. The chain recombines TRBV2 with TRBJ2-7; weak D call: TRBD2 (5 bases). Between the trimmed V and J ends, which lost 4 bases and 2 bases, there was a span of 6 bases. Germline CDR1 and CDR2: SNHLY and FYNNEI. The length of the CDR3 is 12 residues.

The chain recombines TRBV18 with TRBJ2-1; 13 positions agree with TRBD2. Trimming took 2 bases from V and 0 from J; bases not matched to a gene: 4. The CDR3 extends over 18 amino acids. CDR1 is KGHSH and CDR2 is LQKENI in the germline V gene. The CDR3 nucleotides read TGTGCCAGCTCACCAGCGACTAGCGGGAGGCGCTCCTACAATGAGCAGTTCTTC. Amino acids: CASSPATSGRRSYNEQFF.

The gene calls are TRBV5-4 and TRBJ1-2; weak D call: TRBD1 (6 bases). Deletions cut 6 bases from V and 6 bases from J, with 18 bases between. CDR3 length: 14 amino acids. Per germline, CDR1 SGHNT and CDR2 YYREEE (reference sequence). This CDR3 is CASIGRGRGDGYTF. DNA of the CDR3: TGTGCCAGCATCGGGAGGGGCAGGGGAGATGGCTACACCTTC.

The sample holds one count of this clone. The genes are TRBV4-1 and TRBJ2-7; 7 bases map to TRBD2. This CDR3 is 16 amino acids long. Germline assignment: CDR1 MGHRA and CDR2 YSYEKL. V was pared by 2 bases and J by 2 bases, with 9 bases of the junction left unmatched. The CDR3: CASSQTAGLPAYEQYF. In DNA, the CDR3 is TGCGCCAGCAGCCAAACGGCGGGACTACCAGCCTACGAGCAGTACTTC.

The chain employs TRBV28 and TRBJ2-1; D call uncertain. Germline V lookup: CDR1 MDHEN, CDR2 SYDVKM. Trimming took off 7 bases at V and 8 bases at J, with 18 bases between the two ends. The CDR3 runs to 14 residues. The CDR3 DNA is TGTGCCAGCAAGGAGCAGGTGAAGTTGGATGAGCAGTTCTTC. Residues: CASKEQVKLDEQFF. Full variable domain (outside the CDR3, taken from reference TRBV28 and TRBJ2-1): DVKVTQSSRYLVKRTGEKVFLECVQDMDHENMFWYRQDPGLGLRLIYFSYDVKMKEKGDIPEGYSVSREKKERFSLILESASTNQTSMYLCASKEQVKLDEQFFGPGTRLTVL.

This chain links TRBV27 with TRBJ2-1, with D possibly TRBD1 on 6 matching bases. In germline, CDR1 is MNHEY, CDR2 SMNVEV (reference sequence). Trimming took 3 bases from V and 1 from J, leaving 10 bases between them. CDR3 length: 15 residues. CDR3 coding DNA: TGTGCCAGCAGTTTGGGACACGATTCCTACAATGAGCAGTTCTTC. Translated: CASSLGHDSYNEQFF.

The CDR3 reads CASSRSAQGYTYNEQFF. In nucleotides, the CDR3 is TGCGCCAGCAGCCGTTCCGCGCAAGGCTATACCTACAATGAGCAGTTCTTC. The chain is built from TRBV4-3 and TRBJ2-1; D is undetermined. Trimming pared 4 bases from V and 2 bases from J, leaving 18 bases between. CDR3 length: 17 amino acids. Germline V gene lookup returns CDR1 LGHNA and CDR2 YSLEER.

V usage is TRBV19 and J usage is TRBJ2-3; 11 positions agree with TRBD2. Germline V gives CDR1 LNHDA, CDR2 SQIVND (reference sequence). The CDR3 is 18 amino acids. The V segment lost 5 bases and the J segment 3 bases; nucleotides outside the gene matches: 13. The CDR3 spells CASSSSLLAGAITDTQYF. The CDR3 coding sequence is TGTGCCAGTAGTTCCTCCTTACTAGCGGGAGCCATAACAGATACGCAGTATTTT.

The chain joins TRBV19 to TRBJ1-5; TRBD1 agrees at 7 bases. The germline CDR1 and CDR2 sequences are LNHDA and SQIVND (reference sequence). V shed 5 bases, J shed 0 bases, and the junction held 13 bases outside the gene matches. This CDR3 region has 18 residues. The DNA of the CDR3 is TGTGCCAGTAGTGGGATCGGGACAGAGTTTTATAGCAATCAGCCCCAGCATTTT. It is translated as CASSGIGTEFYSNQPQHF.

The J gene is TRBJ2-5, the V gene TRBV7-9; 14 bases are a match to TRBD2. V dropped 4 bases and J dropped 1; count of bases not matched to a gene: 8. This CDR3 is built from 18 residues. Germline V gene lookup returns CDR1 SEHNR and CDR2 FQNEAQ (reference sequence). CDR3 loop: CASSSGTSGSTFQETQYF. CDR3 sequence (DNA): TGTGCCAGCAGCTCCGGGACTAGCGGGAGTACCTTCCAAGAGACCCAGTACTTC.

V is TRBV5-1 and J is TRBJ2-7; tentative D call: TRBD2 (6 bases). The ends were cut back, 4 bases at V and 4 bases at J, with 15 bases in the middle. The CDR3 runs to 14 residues. Per the germline V gene, CDR1 is SGHRS and CDR2 is YFSETQ. The CDR3 coding sequence is TGCGCCAGCAGCCCTGGCGGGGATCGTTACGAGCAGTACTTC. Its protein is CASSPGGDRYEQYF.

The chain is built from TRBV6-5 and TRBJ1-2; maybe TRBD1 (6 bases). CDR3 length: 13 amino acids. CDR1 and CDR2 (germline): MNHEY, SVGAGI. The germline V and J ends were trimmed by 0 bases and 8 bases, with 10 bases remaining between them. CDR3 sequence reads: CASSYSPGGGYTF. The CDR3 DNA is TGTGCCAGCAGTTACTCGCCCGGGGGCGGCTACACCTTC.

The CDR3 region has the DNA TGTGCCAGCTCCGGGACAGAAAGAAACTATGGCTACACCTTC. Its translation: CASSGTERNYGYTF. The chain recombines TRBV2 with TRBJ1-2; 7 positions match TRBD1. The CDR3 contains 14 residues. Per the germline V gene, CDR1 is SNHLY and CDR2 is FYNNEI. With V trimmed by 8 bases and J by 2 bases, 8 bases remained unmatched.

J is TRBJ2-2 and V is TRBV29-1; unclear D gene. V was shortened by 7 bases and J by 5 bases, with 17 bases between the two germline ends. CDR1 and CDR2 (germline): SQVTM, ANQGSEA. The CDR3 covers 14 residues. CDR3 coding DNA: TGCAGCGCCAACAGCCCGTTCGGGACCGGGGAGCTGTTTTTT. Translating gives CSANSPFGTGELFF.

The V and J genes are TRBV11-2 and TRBJ1-3; D gene ambiguous. The germline V gene encodes CDR1 SGHAT and CDR2 FQNNGV. This CDR3 has 11 residues. Trimming left V 3 bases short and J 8 bases short, with 5 bases between. The CDR3 sequence: CASSLGYTIYF. The CDR3 coding sequence is TGTGCCAGCAGCTTGGGGTACACCATATATTTT.

This chain links TRBV5-5 with TRBJ2-7; D may be TRBD2 (6 bases). V gave up 1 base and J gave up 0 bases, with 8 bases separating them. Germline values: CDR1 SGHKS, CDR2 YYEKEE (reference sequence). The CDR3 totals 14 residues. Here the CDR3 reads CASSLLDYSYEQYF. In DNA, the CDR3 is TGTGCCAGCAGCTTGTTGGACTACTCCTACGAGCAGTACTTC.

This clone was recorded only once. This specimen includes other DNA sequences encoding the same CDR3. The chain uses TRBV28 and TRBJ2-7; D call uncertain. Trimming took off 6 bases at V and 4 bases at J, with 7 bases between the two ends. Germline CDR1 and CDR2: MDHEN and SYDVKM. CDR3 size: 11 residues. The CDR3 loop is CASRGTYEQYF. CDR3 DNA sequence: TGTGCCAGCAGGGGCACTTACGAGCAGTACTTC.

This chain connects TRBV28 to TRBJ2-3, with TRBD2 matching over 9 bases. The CDR3 has 15 residues. Germline V gives CDR1 MDHEN, CDR2 SYDVKM. V was clipped by 2 bases and J by 4 bases; unmatched bases: 4. As DNA, the CDR3 is TGTGCCAGCAGTTTACCGGGACTAGCCCCAGATACGCAGTATTTT. It specifies CASSLPGLAPDTQYF.

The count of this clone is one. The chain joins TRBV5-6 to TRBJ2-7; 7 nucleotides line up with TRBD1. Trimming removed 1 base from V and 8 bases from J; junction bases left unmatched: 9. The CDR3 sequence is 14 residues long. Germline V gives CDR1 SGHDT, CDR2 YYEEEE. As DNA, the CDR3 is TGTGCCAGCAGCTTGACCGGACAGGCCCCACAGCAGTACTTC. Translating gives CASSLTGQAPQQYF.

This clone has a single count. J is TRBJ2-7 and V is TRBV11-2, with D maybe TRBD2 (6 bases). The CDR3 sequence is 14 residues long. Trimming removed 5 bases at V and 3 bases at J, with 14 bases between. CDR1 SGHAT and CDR2 FQNNGV come from the germline V gene. CDR3 DNA: TGTGCCAGCAGCGCGGGACTCCACTACTACGAGCAGTACTTC. This sequence encodes CASSAGLHYYEQYF.

The V gene is TRBV29-1, the J gene TRBJ2-7; D is tentatively TRBD1 or TRBD2 (5 bases each). Trimming took 7 bases from V and 5 from J, leaving 12 bases between them. In germline, CDR1 is SQVTM, CDR2 ANQGSEA. The CDR3 totals 11 residues. The CDR3 reads CSGGVGDEQYF. For the CDR3, the DNA is TGCAGCGGGGGCGTCGGGGACGAGCAGTACTTC.

The CDR3 spells CASSLSWYVRETDTQYF. CDR3 sequence (DNA): TGTGCCAGCAGCTTGAGTTGGTACGTGAGAGAAACAGATACGCAGTATTTT. V gene TRBV5-5 combines with J gene TRBJ2-3, with D unresolved. Germline V gene lookup returns CDR1 SGHKS and CDR2 YYEKEE (reference sequence). The CDR3 length is 17 residues. Trimming shortened V by 1 base and J by 3 bases, and 18 bases separated the two germline ends.

This chain links TRBV30 with TRBJ2-7, with 9 bases identical to TRBD1. Trimming cost V 8 bases and J 4 bases; bases outside gene matches: 9. Germline lookup yields CDR1 GTSNPN and CDR2 SVGIG (reference sequence). The CDR3 length is 13 residues. DNA for the CDR3: TGTGCCCGAAGCTCCGGGACAGGGTACGAGCAGTACTTC. It specifies CARSSGTGYEQYF.